Listed below are T cell receptor beta chains from one sample, sequenced in a study of cytomegalovirus exposure and HLA in healthy donors. Libraries were prepared by immunoSEQ multiplex PCR; TCRdb keeps only in-frame clonotypes and omits some of them. The sample lists 200,000 to 250,000 clones, just under 80% occurring once. Sequencing input: PBMCs. The source is a boy between 10 and 17 years old in good health and CMV-seronegative. Both conserved end residues are part of each CDR3. Each record gives: clone size, D gene, V gene, J gene, CDR3 DNA, CDR3 protein. D genes are given only for firm matches. Rows may omit the clone size; those that give it use once, few, many or a size class.

NA	NA	TRBV19	TRBJ2-3	TGTGCCAGTAGCCTTATCGTGTCAGATACGCAGTATTTT	CASSLIVSDTQYF
NA	NA	TRBV11-2	TRBJ2-7	TGTGCCAGCAGCTTAGACGGTATAGACTACGAGCAGTACTTC	CASSLDGIDYEQYF
NA	NA	TRBV27	TRBJ2-7	TGTGCCAGCAGCCTTGGACAACCCTACGAGCAGTACTTC	CASSLGQPYEQYF
few	NA	TRBV6-5	TRBJ1-2	TGTGCCGCATCGCCTCAGGGGCGCGGCTATGGCTACACCTTC	CAASPQGRGYGYTF
NA	TRBD1	TRBV6-5	TRBJ1-2	TGTGCCAGCAGTTACGGGACAGACCGTGGCTACACCTTC	CASSYGTDRGYTF
NA	NA	TRBV19	TRBJ2-1	TGTGCCAGTAACCTCTTCCTAAGCCGAGAGCAGTTCTTC	CASNLFLSREQFF
NA	TRBD1	TRBV19	TRBJ1-2	TGTGCCAGTAGTCTCCGAGACAGGGGGTACTATGGCTACACCTTC	CASSLRDRGYYGYTF
NA	NA	TRBV5-5	TRBJ2-1	TGTGCCAGCAGCTTGGGACCGACTAGGAACAATGAGCAGTTCTTC	CASSLGPTRNNEQFF
NA	NA	TRBV15	TRBJ1-5	TGTGCCACCAGCAGATACAGTAGCAATCAGCCCCAGCATTTT	CATSRYSSNQPQHF
NA	TRBD1	TRBV5-6	TRBJ2-2	TGTGCCAGCAGCCCCACAGGGGGTGGTTCCGGGGAGCTGTTTTTT	CASSPTGGGSGELFF
NA	TRBD1	TRBV2	TRBJ2-1	TGTGCGAGAGGCGGACAGGTCTCCAACAATGAGCAGTTCTTC	CARGGQVSNNEQFF
NA	TRBD2	TRBV4-2	TRBJ2-5	TGTGCCAGCAGCCAAGACCCCATTACCGGGACTAGCGGGCCTAAAGGGGAGACCCAGTACTTC	CASSQDPITGTSGPKGETQYF
NA	NA	TRBV11-2	TRBJ2-5	TGTGCCAGCAGCCCCGGTTTTGGGACCCAGTACTTC	CASSPGFGTQYF
few	NA	TRBV19	TRBJ1-1	TGTGCCAGTAGTAAAGGGTTCGGGGACACTGAAGCTTTCTTT	CASSKGFGDTEAFF
NA	TRBD2	TRBV4-1	TRBJ2-7	TGCGCCAGCAGCCAAGTCCCTAGCGGGAGAAGTGAGCAGTACTTC	CASSQVPSGRSEQYF
once	NA	TRBV4-1	TRBJ2-7	TGCGCCAGCAGCCAAGCTCCCTCCGACGAGCAGTACTTC	CASSQAPSDEQYF
NA	TRBD1	TRBV2	TRBJ1-1	TGTGCCAGCAGTGCCAGGGGGATGAACACTGAAGCTTTCTTT	CASSARGMNTEAFF
NA	NA	TRBV15	TRBJ1-5	TGTGCCACCAGCAGAGATTTGGGGGGTGGCAATCAGCCCCAGCATTTT	CATSRDLGGGNQPQHF
few	NA	TRBV11-1	TRBJ1-2	TGTGCCAGCAGCCCAACTCGAGGGCCGGGGATCTATGGCTACACCTTC	CASSPTRGPGIYGYTF
NA	NA	TRBV30	TRBJ1-2	TGTGCCTGGAAACAGTTCCTTTATGGCTACACCTTC	CAWKQFLYGYTF
NA	TRBD1	TRBV11-3	TRBJ1-1	TGTGCCAGCAGCTTATCAGGACAGGGAGGCACTGAAGCTTTCTTT	CASSLSGQGGTEAFF
NA	TRBD1	TRBV19	TRBJ2-6	TGTGCCAGTAGGGGGACAGGGACTGGGGCCAACGTCCTGACTTTC	CASRGTGTGANVLTF
NA	NA	TRBV2	TRBJ2-7	TGTGCCAGCAGGAGACAGCAGGACGAGCAGTACTTC	CASRRQQDEQYF
NA	TRBD2	TRBV2	TRBJ2-1	TGTGCCAGCAGTACCGGGACTAGCGGCTACAATGAGCAGTTCTTC	CASSTGTSGYNEQFF
once	NA	TRBV5-1	TRBJ1-3	TGCGCCAGCAGCCCGGGGACACCTCTCTCTGGAAACACCATATATTTT	CASSPGTPLSGNTIYF
NA	TRBD1	TRBV27	TRBJ1-1	TGTGCCAGCAGTTCCGACAGGGGGCCCACTGAAGCTTTCTTT	CASSSDRGPTEAFF
NA	TRBD1	TRBV19	TRBJ1-1	TGTGCCAGTAGTATATTAGGGGGGACAGGGGCGAACACTGAAGCTTTCTTT	CASSILGGTGANTEAFF
NA	NA	TRBV2	TRBJ2-5	TGTGCCAGCAATGGGGACGGGAGAGAGACCCAGTACTTC	CASNGDGRETQYF
NA	TRBD1	TRBV7-9	TRBJ1-1	TGTGCCAGCAGCCAAACAGGGGAAAGAACTGAAGCTTTCTTT	CASSQTGERTEAFF
NA	NA	TRBV19	TRBJ1-2	TGTGCCAGTAGTATGGGTATACAGGCTTGGAAGGGCTACACCTTC	CASSMGIQAWKGYTF
NA	TRBD1	TRBV29-1	TRBJ1-1	TGCAGCGTGGCCGGGGACAGGGGCATGAACACTGAAGCTTTCTTT	CSVAGDRGMNTEAFF
NA	NA	TRBV27	TRBJ1-1	TGTGCCAGCAGTTTATCGTTCCGAGCCATGCTAAGAGCTGAAGCTTTCTTT	CASSLSFRAMLRAEAFF
NA	NA	TRBV19	TRBJ1-2	TGTGCCAGTAGTATGGATGGGGAGGCAGGGCAAGGCTACACCTTC	CASSMDGEAGQGYTF
NA	NA	TRBV28	TRBJ1-5	TGTGCCAGCAGCGGGACATTTAGCAATCAGCCCCAGCATTTT	CASSGTFSNQPQHF
NA	TRBD2	TRBV19	TRBJ2-7	TGTGCCAGTAGTGTCAAGCGGGAGGGCGAGCAGTACTTC	CASSVKREGEQYF
few	NA	TRBV6-1	TRBJ1-4	TGTGCCAGCAGGGGCAGGGCGTTGGAAAAACTGTTTTTT	CASRGRALEKLFF
few	TRBD1	TRBV30	TRBJ1-2	TGTGCCTGGAGCCCAGGGGGCTTCTATGGCTACACCTTC	CAWSPGGFYGYTF